The clone carrying this T cell receptor (beta chain) was seen a few times. These data are taken from a study of blood T cell repertoires in COVID-19. CDR1 is SEHNR, CDR2 FQNEAQ, per germline (reference sequence). V lost 6 bases and J 7 bases, leaving 16 bases between the germline ends. CDR3 length: 14 amino acids. Profiled with immunoSEQ multiplex PCR; TCRdb holds only in-frame clones, not every one. The sample has approximately 300,000 clones, roughly 85% seen once. Two negative PCRs, clearance, or symptom resolution had been documented for recovered Cohort 3 donors. The specimen was PBMCs or T cells enriched from blood (not recorded which). The V call is TRBV7-9, the J call TRBJ2-1; D unclear. The clonotype was recovered from a woman aged 30 to 39 who had recovered from COVID-19. Here the CDR3 DNA reads TGTGCCAGCAGTCTAGAGGCTCAATCGAATGAGCAGTTCTTC. Residues: CASSLEAQSNEQFF.